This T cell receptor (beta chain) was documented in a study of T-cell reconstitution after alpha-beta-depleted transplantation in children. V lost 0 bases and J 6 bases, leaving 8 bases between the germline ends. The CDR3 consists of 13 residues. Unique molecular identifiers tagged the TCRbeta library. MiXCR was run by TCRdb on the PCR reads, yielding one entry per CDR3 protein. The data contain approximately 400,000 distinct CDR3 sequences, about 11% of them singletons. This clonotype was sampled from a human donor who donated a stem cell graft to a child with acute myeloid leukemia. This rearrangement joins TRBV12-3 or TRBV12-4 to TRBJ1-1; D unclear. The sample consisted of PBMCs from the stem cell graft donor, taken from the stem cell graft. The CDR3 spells CASSLAGYAEAFF. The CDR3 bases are TGTGCCAGCAGTTTAGCAGGGTACGCTGAAGCTTTCTTT.